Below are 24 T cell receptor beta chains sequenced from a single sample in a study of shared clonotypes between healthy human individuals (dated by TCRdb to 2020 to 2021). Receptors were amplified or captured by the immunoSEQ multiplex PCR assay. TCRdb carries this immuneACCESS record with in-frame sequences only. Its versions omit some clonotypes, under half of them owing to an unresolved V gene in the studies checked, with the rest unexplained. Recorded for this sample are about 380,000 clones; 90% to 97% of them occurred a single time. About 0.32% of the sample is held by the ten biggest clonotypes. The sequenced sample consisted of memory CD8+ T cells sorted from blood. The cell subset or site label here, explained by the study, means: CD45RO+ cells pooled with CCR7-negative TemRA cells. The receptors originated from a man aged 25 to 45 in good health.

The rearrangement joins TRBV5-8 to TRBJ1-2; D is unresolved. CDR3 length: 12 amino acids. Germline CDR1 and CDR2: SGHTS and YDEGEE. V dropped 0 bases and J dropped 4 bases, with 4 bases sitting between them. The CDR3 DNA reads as TGTGCCAGCAGCTTGGGGGTCTATGGCTACACCTTC. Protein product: CASSLGVYGYTF. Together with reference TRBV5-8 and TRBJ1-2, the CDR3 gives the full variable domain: EAGVTQSPTHLIKTRGQQATLRCSPISGHTSVYWYQQALGLGLQFLLWYDEGEERNRGNFPPRFSGRQFPNYSSELNVNALELEDSALYLCASSLGVYGYTFGSGTRLTVV.

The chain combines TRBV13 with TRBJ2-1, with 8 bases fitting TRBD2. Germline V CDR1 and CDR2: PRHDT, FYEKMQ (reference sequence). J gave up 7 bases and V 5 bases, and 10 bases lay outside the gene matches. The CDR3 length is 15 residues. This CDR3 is CASSALSGAFNEQFF. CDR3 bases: TGTGCCAGCAGCGCTCTTAGCGGGGCCTTTAATGAGCAGTTCTTC.

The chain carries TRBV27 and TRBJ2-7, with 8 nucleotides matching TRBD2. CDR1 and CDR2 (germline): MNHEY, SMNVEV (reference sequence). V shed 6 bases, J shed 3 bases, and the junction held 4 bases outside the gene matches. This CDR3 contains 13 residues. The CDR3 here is CASRVAGGYEQYF. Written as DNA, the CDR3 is TGTGCCAGCAGGGTCGCGGGGGGCTACGAGCAGTACTTC.

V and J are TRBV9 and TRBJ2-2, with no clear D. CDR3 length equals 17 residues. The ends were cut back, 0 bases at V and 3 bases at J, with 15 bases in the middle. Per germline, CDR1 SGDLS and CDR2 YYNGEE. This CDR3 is CASSVGFYRTDTGELFF. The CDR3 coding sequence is TGTGCCAGCAGCGTAGGATTTTACCGGACCGACACCGGGGAGCTGTTTTTT.

The CDR3 reads CASSPGLAAYEQYF. The CDR3 nucleotides are TGTGCCAGCAGCCCAGGACTAGCGGCCTACGAGCAGTACTTC. The rearrangement joins TRBV14 to TRBJ2-7; TRBD2 agrees at 10 bases. The CDR3 runs 14 residues. CDR1 SGHDN and CDR2 FVKESK come from the germline V gene. The trim removed 4 bases at V and 2 bases at J, leaving 2 bases unmatched.

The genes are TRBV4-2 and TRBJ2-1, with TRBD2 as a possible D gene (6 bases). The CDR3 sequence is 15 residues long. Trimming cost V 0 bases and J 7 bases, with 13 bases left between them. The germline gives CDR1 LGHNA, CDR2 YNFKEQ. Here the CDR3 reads CASSQDMIAVNEQFF. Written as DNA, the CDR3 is TGTGCCAGCAGCCAAGATATGATAGCGGTAAATGAGCAGTTCTTC.

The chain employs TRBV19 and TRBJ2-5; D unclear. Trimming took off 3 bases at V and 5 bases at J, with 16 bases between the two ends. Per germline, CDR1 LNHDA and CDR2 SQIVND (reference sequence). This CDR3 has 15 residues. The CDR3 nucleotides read TGTGCCAGTAGTATTTCTTCAGGCCAAAAGGAGACCCAGTACTTC. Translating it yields CASSISSGQKETQYF.

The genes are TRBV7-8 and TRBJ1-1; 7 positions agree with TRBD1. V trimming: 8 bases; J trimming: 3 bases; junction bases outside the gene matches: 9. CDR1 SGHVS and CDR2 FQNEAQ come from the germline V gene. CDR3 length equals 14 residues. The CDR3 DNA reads TGTGCCAGCGGGTGGGACAGCTTGGACACTGAAGCTTTCTTT. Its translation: CASGWDSLDTEAFF.

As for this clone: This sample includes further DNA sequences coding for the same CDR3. In nucleotides, the CDR3 is TGTGCCAGCAGGACAGCCAACACCGGGGAGCTGTTTTTT. Residues: CASRTANTGELFF. This sequence joins TRBV2 and TRBJ2-2; D might be TRBD1 (5 bases). V lost 6 bases, J lost 2 bases, and 7 bases lay in between. The germline gives CDR1 SNHLY, CDR2 FYNNEI. This CDR3 comprises 13 residues.

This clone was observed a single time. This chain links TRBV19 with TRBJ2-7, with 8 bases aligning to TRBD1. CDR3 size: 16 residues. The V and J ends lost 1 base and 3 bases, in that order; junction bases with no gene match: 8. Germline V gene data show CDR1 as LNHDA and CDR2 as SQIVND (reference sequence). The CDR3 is CASSIGPGQANYEQYF. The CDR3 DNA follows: TGTGCCAGTAGTATAGGGCCGGGACAGGCCAACTACGAGCAGTACTTC.

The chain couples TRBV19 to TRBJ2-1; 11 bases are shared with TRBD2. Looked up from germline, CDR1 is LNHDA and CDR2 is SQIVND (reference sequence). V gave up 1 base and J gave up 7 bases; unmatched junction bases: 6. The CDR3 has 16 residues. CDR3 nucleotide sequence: TGTGCCAGTAGTATAGGTCGTAGCGGGAGGGGGAATGAGCAGTTCTTC. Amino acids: CASSIGRSGRGNEQFF. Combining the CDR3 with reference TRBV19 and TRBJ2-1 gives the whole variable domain DGGITQSPKYLFRKEGQNVTLSCEQNLNHDAMYWYRQDPGQGLRLIYYSQIVNDFQKGDIAEGYSVSREKKESFPLTVTSAQKNPTAFYLCASSIGRSGRGNEQFFGPGTRLTVL.

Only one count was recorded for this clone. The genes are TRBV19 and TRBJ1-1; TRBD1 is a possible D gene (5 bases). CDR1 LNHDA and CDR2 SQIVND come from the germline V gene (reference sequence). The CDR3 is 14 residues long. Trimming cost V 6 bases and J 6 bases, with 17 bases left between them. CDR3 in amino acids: CASRTPQGISEAFF. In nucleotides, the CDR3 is TGTGCCAGTAGGACGCCGCAGGGAATTTCTGAAGCTTTCTTT.

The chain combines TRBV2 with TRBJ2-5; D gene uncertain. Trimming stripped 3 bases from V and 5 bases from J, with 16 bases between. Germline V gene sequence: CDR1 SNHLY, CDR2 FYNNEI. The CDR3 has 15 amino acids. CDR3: CASSDGPSVMETQYF. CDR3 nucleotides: TGTGCCAGCAGTGATGGGCCTTCCGTGATGGAGACCCAGTACTTC. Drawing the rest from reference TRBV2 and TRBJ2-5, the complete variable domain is EPEVTQTPSHQVTQMGQEVILRCVPISNHLYFYWYRQILGQKVEFLVSFYNNEISEKSEIFDDQFSVERPDGSNFTLKIRSTKLEDSAMYFCASSDGPSVMETQYFGPGTRLLVL.

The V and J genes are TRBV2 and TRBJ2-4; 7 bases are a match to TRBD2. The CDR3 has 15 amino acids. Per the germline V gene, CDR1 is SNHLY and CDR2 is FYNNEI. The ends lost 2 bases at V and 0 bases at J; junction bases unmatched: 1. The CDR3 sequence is CASSELAGAKNIQYF. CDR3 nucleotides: TGTGCCAGCAGTGAATTAGCGGGAGCCAAAAACATTCAGTACTTC.

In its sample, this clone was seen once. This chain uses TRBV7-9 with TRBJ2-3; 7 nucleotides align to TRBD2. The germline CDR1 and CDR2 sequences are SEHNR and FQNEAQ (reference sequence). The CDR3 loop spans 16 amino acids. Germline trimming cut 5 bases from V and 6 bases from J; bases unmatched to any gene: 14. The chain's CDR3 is CASSPHRLAPQDTQYF. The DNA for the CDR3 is TGTGCCAGCAGCCCACACAGACTAGCCCCTCAGGATACGCAGTATTTT.

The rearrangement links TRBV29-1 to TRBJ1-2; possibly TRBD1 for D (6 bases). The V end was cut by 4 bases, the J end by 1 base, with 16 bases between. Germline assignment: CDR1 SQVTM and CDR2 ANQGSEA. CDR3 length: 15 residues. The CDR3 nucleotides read TGCAGCGTTGGGGCCAGACAGGCCCGTAACTATGGCTACACCTTC. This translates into CSVGARQARNYGYTF.

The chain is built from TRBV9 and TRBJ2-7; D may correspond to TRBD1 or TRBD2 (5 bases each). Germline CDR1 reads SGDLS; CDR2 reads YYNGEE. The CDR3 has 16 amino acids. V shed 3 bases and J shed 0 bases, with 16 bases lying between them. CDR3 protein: CASSDEGRLSSYEQYF. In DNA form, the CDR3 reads TGTGCCAGCAGCGATGAGGGACGCTTAAGCTCCTACGAGCAGTACTTC.

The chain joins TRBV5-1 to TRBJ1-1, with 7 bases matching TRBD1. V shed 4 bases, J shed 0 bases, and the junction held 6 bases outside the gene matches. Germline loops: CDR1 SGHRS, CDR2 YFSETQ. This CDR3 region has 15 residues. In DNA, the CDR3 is TGCGCCAGCAGCCGAACGGGACAGATGAACACTGAAGCTTTCTTT. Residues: CASSRTGQMNTEAFF.

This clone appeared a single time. CDR3 bases: TGTGCCAGCACCAAATGGACAGGGGCCTATGGCTACACCTTC. Translated, it gives CASTKWTGAYGYTF. The chain carries TRBV28 and TRBJ1-2; 9 bases agree with TRBD1. The ends lost 7 bases at V and 4 bases at J; junction bases unmatched: 7. Germline-derived CDR1 and CDR2 are MDHEN and SYDVKM. This CDR3 contains 14 residues.

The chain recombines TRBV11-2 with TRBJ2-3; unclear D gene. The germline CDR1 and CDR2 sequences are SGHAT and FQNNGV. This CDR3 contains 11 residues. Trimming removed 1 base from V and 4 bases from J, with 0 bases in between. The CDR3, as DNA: TGTGCCAGCAGCTTAGCAGATACGCAGTATTTT. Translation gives CASSLADTQYF.

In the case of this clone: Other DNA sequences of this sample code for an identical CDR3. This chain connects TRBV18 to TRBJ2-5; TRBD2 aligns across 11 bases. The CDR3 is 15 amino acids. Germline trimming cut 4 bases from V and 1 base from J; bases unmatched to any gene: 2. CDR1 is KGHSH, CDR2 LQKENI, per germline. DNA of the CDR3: TGTGCCAGCTCACGTGGGACTAGCGGCCAAGAGACCCAGTACTTC. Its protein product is CASSRGTSGQETQYF.

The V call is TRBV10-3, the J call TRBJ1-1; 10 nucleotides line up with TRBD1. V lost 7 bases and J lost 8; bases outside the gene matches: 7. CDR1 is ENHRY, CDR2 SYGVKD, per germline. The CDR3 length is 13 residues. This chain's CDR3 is CAITGDRGFEAFF. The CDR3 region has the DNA TGTGCCATCACCGGGGACAGGGGTTTCGAAGCTTTCTTT.

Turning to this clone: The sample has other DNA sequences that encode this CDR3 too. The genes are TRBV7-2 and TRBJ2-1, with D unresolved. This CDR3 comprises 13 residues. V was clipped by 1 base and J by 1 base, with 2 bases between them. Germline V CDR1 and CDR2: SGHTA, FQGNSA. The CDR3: CASSLGSYNEQFF. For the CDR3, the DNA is TGTGCCAGCAGCTTAGGTTCCTACAATGAGCAGTTCTTC.

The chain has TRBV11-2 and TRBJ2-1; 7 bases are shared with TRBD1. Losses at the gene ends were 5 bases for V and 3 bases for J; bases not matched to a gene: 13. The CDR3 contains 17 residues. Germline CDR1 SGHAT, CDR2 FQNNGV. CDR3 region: CASSDPAAGTDYNEQFF. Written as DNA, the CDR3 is TGTGCCAGCAGCGATCCTGCCGCCGGGACAGACTACAATGAGCAGTTCTTC.